Below, one T cell receptor (beta chain) is given with its context. Antigen: not known. Germline loops: CDR1 SGHAT, CDR2 FQNNGV. CDR3 size: 17 residues. V was shortened by 3 bases and J by 2 bases, with 18 bases between the two germline ends. The protocol was immunoSEQ multiplex PCR, while the TCRdb copy is restricted to in-frame clones and leaves out a portion. The table records hundreds of thousands of clones, approximately 83% of them present only once. The data were taken from a study of cytomegalovirus exposure and HLA in healthy donors. Regarding the study as a whole: Testing in vitro showed a few CMV-associated chains specific for CMV antigens. According to the study, roughly 160 TCR beta chains were cytomegalovirus-associated.

Sample: PBMCs. The chain is built from TRBV11-2 and TRBJ2-3, with D unclear. The clonotype was recovered from a woman aged 30 to 39 in good health and CMV-seropositive. The CDR3 nucleotides are TGTGCCAGCAGCTTTGCACAGCTCCTTCTAAACACAGATACGCAGTATTTT. Amino acid sequence: CASSFAQLLLNTDTQYF.